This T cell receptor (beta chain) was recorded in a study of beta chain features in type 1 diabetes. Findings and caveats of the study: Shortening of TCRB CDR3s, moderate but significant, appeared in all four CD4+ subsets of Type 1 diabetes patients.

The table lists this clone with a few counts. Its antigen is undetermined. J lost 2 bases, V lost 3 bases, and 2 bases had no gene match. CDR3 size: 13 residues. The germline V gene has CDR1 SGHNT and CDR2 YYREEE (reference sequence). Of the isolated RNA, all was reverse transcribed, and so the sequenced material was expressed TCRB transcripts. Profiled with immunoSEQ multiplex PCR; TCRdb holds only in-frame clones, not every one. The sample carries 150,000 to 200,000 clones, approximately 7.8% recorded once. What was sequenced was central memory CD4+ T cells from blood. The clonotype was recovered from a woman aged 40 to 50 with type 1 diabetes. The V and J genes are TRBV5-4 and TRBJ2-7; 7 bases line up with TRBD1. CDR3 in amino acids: CASSSDRAYEQYF. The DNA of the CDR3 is TGTGCCAGCAGCTCCGACAGGGCCTACGAGCAGTACTTC. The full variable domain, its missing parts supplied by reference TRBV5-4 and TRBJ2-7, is ETGVTQSPTHLIKTRGQQVTLRCSSQSGHNTVSWYQQALGQGPQFIFQYYREEENGRGNFPPRFSGLQFPNYSSELNVNALELDDSALYLCASSSDRAYEQYFGPGTRLTVT.